The 23 T cell receptor beta chains in this list originate from one sample, sequenced in a study of OX40 agonist ivuxolimab in advanced cancers. Only in-frame clones appear in the TCRdb table, and some are missing; sequencing was by immunoSEQ multiplex PCR. The repertoire consists of about 65,000 clones, with approximately 90% occurring once and the leading ten covering about 0.95%. This sample comprised CD4+ or CD8+ T cells sorted from blood, obtained in a trial of the OX40 agonist ivuxolimab. These TCRs come from an adult with an advanced solid tumor such as melanoma, head and neck, liver or kidney cancer.

CDR3 region: CASRPGPNTDTQYF. CDR3 DNA sequence: TGTGCCAGCAGGCCGGGCCCGAACACAGATACGCAGTATTTT. The chain uses TRBV19 and TRBJ2-3; D remains unclear. V was cut by 9 bases and J by 2 bases, with 15 bases left in between. Germline V gene data show CDR1 as LNHDA and CDR2 as SQIVND (reference sequence). The CDR3 extends over 14 amino acids.

The gene calls are TRBV6-1 and TRBJ1-2; D remains unclear. This CDR3 comprises 15 residues. V lost 2 bases to trimming and J lost 8 bases, with 18 bases between them. Germline V CDR1 and CDR2: MNHNS, SASEGT. The CDR3 is CASSENGVVTGGYTF. The CDR3 DNA reads as TGTGCCAGCAGTGAAAACGGGGTGGTTACGGGAGGCTACACCTTC.

The chain employs TRBV6-1 and TRBJ1-4; the D gene is possibly TRBD1 (6 bases). The V and J ends lost 7 bases and 7 bases respectively, with 19 bases between them. Germline CDR1 is MNHNS and CDR2 is SASEGT. The CDR3 has 15 amino acids. CDR3 DNA sequence: TGTGCCAGCAATCGTGGGGGGGGCGTCGGTGAAAAACTGTTTTTT. Translation: CASNRGGGVGEKLFF.

The genes are TRBV5-6 and TRBJ1-1, with 9 positions matching TRBD1. Unmatched junction bases numbered 5, after V lost 4 bases and J lost 7 bases. From germline, CDR1 is SGHDT and CDR2 YYEEEE. The CDR3 loop spans 13 amino acids. The CDR3 DNA reads as TGTGCCAGCAGCCGGACAGGGGCGGGTGAAGCTTTCTTT. It specifies CASSRTGAGEAFF.

The V and J genes are TRBV7-2 and TRBJ2-5, with TRBD2 identical over 12 bases. V was pared by 5 bases and J by 3 bases, with 7 bases of the junction left unmatched. This CDR3 has 16 amino acids. The V gene's germline CDR1 is SGHTA and CDR2 FQGNSA. This CDR3 reads CASSPTSGGRKETQYF. CDR3 nucleotides: TGTGCCAGCAGCCCAACTAGCGGGGGGAGGAAAGAGACCCAGTACTTC.

This chain uses TRBV7-9 with TRBJ2-3; D might be TRBD1 or TRBD2, each matching 5 bases. V was clipped by 1 base and J by 2 bases, with 16 bases between them. This CDR3 contains 17 residues. Germline-derived CDR1 and CDR2 are SEHNR and FQNEAQ (reference sequence). CDR3 residues: CASSLGSGTGLTDTQYF. CDR3 sequence (DNA): TGTGCCAGCAGCTTAGGAAGTGGAACGGGGCTCACAGATACGCAGTATTTT.

The CDR3: CAIRAGGRHEQYF. In DNA, the CDR3 is TGTGCCATCCGGGCGGGGGGACGCCACGAGCAGTACTTC. The chain combines TRBV10-3 with TRBJ2-7, with 8 bases matching TRBD2. Germline CDR1 and CDR2: ENHRY and SYGVKD. This CDR3 region has 13 residues. V trimming: 8 bases; J trimming: 5 bases; junction bases outside the gene matches: 8.

This clone appeared once. V and J are TRBV11-2 and TRBJ2-7; 8 bases map to TRBD1. V shed 5 bases and J 2 bases; nucleotides not matched to a gene: 8. The germline gives CDR1 SGHAT, CDR2 FQNNGV. This CDR3 region has 15 residues. The CDR3 sequence is CASSKITGQAYEQYF. The CDR3 DNA reads TGTGCCAGCAGCAAAATCACGGGACAGGCCTACGAGCAGTACTTC.

The J gene is TRBJ1-2, the V gene TRBV5-1; D gene ambiguous. Trimming left V 0 bases short and J 6 bases short, with 9 bases between. This CDR3 has 13 residues. Germline V gene sequence: CDR1 SGHRS, CDR2 YFSETQ. CDR3 nucleotide sequence: TGCGCCAGCAGCTTGGGTAGGGCGGATGGCTACACCTTC. Translation: CASSLGRADGYTF.

As to this clone: At one boundary the junction diverges from the germline segment, which might be a read error. Other DNA sequences of this sample code for an identical CDR3. The gene calls are TRBV5-6 and TRBJ2-7, with D unclear. The CDR3 covers 14 residues. Germline CDR1 reads SGHDT; CDR2 reads YYEEEE. This CDR3 reads CASSLTFPIYEQYF. Written as DNA, the CDR3 is TGCGCCAGCAGCTTGACGTTCCCCATCTACGAGCAGTACTTC.

This clone came up a few times. CDR3: CASSLISGVVNTEAFF. The CDR3 nucleotides are TGTGCCAGCAGCTTGATATCGGGGGTAGTGAACACTGAAGCTTTCTTT. The chain is built from TRBV5-8 and TRBJ1-1; a possible D gene is TRBD1 (5 bases). Germline assignment: CDR1 SGHTS and CDR2 YDEGEE. The CDR3 consists of 16 residues. V lost 1 base and J 0 bases, leaving 13 bases between the germline ends.

This sequence joins TRBV5-1 and TRBJ2-3; 7 bases fit TRBD1. V was pared by 3 bases and J by 2 bases, with 3 bases of the junction left unmatched. In germline, CDR1 is SGHRS, CDR2 YFSETQ. This CDR3 is built from 14 residues. This CDR3 reads CASSSGQPTDTQYF. In DNA form, the CDR3 reads TGCGCCAGCAGCTCGGGACAGCCCACAGATACGCAGTATTTT.

V is TRBV6-5 and J is TRBJ1-2, with 12 bases identical to TRBD1. With V trimmed by 4 bases and J by 4 bases, 4 bases remained unmatched. The V gene's germline CDR1 is MNHEY and CDR2 SVGAGI. This CDR3 is built from 15 residues. The DNA of the CDR3 is TGTGCCAGCAGTTCAGGGACAGGGGGCGCCTATGGCTACACCTTC. It yields the protein CASSSGTGGAYGYTF.

The gene calls are TRBV5-1 and TRBJ2-7, with a tentative D call TRBD1 (6 bases). From germline, CDR1 is SGHRS and CDR2 YFSETQ. Trimming left V 0 bases short and J 7 bases short, with 23 bases between. The CDR3 runs 17 residues. The CDR3 nucleotides are TGCGCCAGCAGCTTGGCCAGTACAGGGTCCCCAATAAGGGAGCAGTACTTC. It encodes CASSLASTGSPIREQYF.

The chain is built from TRBV7-2 and TRBJ1-1, with unresolved D. Germline V gene sequence: CDR1 SGHTA, CDR2 FQGNSA. Between the trimmed V and J ends, which lost 5 bases and 4 bases, there was a span of 14 bases. The CDR3 loop spans 14 amino acids. This chain's CDR3 is CASSTKKVSTEAFF. For the CDR3, the DNA is TGTGCCAGCAGCACGAAGAAGGTGAGCACTGAAGCTTTCTTT. Based on the CDR3 plus reference TRBV7-2 and TRBJ1-1, the full variable domain is GAGVSQSPSNKVTEKGKDVELRCDPISGHTALYWYRQSLGQGLEFLIYFQGNSAPDKSGLPSDRFSAERTGGSVSTLTIQRTQQEDSAVYLCASSTKKVSTEAFFGQGTRLTVV.

The J gene is TRBJ1-1, the V gene TRBV2; D is unclear. The V and J ends lost 1 base and 1 base respectively, with 7 bases between them. CDR1 and CDR2 from the germline V gene are SNHLY and FYNNEI. The CDR3 sequence is 14 residues long. This chain's CDR3 is CASSEGTPNTEAFF. In DNA form, the CDR3 reads TGTGCCAGCAGTGAAGGCACCCCGAACACTGAAGCTTTCTTT.

The J gene is TRBJ1-2, the V gene TRBV6-1; weak D call: TRBD1 (5 bases). The germline V and J ends were trimmed by 11 bases and 3 bases, with 16 bases remaining between them. CDR1 is MNHNS and CDR2 is SASEGT in the germline V gene. The CDR3 runs to 13 residues. The DNA for the CDR3 is TGTGCCGTCGACAGCCCGCCCCACTATGGCTACACCTTC. Translated, it gives CAVDSPPHYGYTF.

This clone was observed once. One junction end does not reproduce the germline sequence, and a read error may be involved. The chain links TRBV6-1 to TRBJ1-4; the D is unclear. CDR3 length: 16 residues. From germline, CDR1 is MNHNS and CDR2 SASEGT. CDR3 nucleotides: TGTGCCAGCAGGGAAGGACGAGGCTCCGGAACTGAAAAACTGTTTTTT. Translation gives CASREGRGSGTEKLFF.

The chain joins TRBV7-9 to TRBJ1-4, with D maybe TRBD1 (6 bases). V lost 8 bases, J lost 7 bases, and 14 bases lay in between. The V gene's germline CDR1 is SEHNR and CDR2 FQNEAQ (reference sequence). The CDR3 has 13 residues. CDR3 nucleotide sequence: TGTGCCAGCGTGAGGGGGGCGGGTGAAAAACTGTTTTTT. Residues: CASVRGAGEKLFF.

This chain joins TRBV11-2 and TRBJ2-3, with 11 bases matching TRBD2. Germline-derived CDR1 and CDR2 are SGHAT and FQNNGV. CDR3 size: 18 residues. The J segment lost 2 bases and the V segment lost 1 base, leaving 8 bases of the junction unmatched. The CDR3 protein is CASSLASTSGKNTDTQYF. In DNA form, the CDR3 reads TGTGCCAGCAGCTTAGCTTCGACTAGCGGGAAGAACACAGATACGCAGTATTTT.

The chain couples TRBV7-9 to TRBJ1-1; TRBD1 is a possible D gene (6 bases). This CDR3 contains 15 residues. Trimming pared 3 bases from V and 4 bases from J, leaving 15 bases between. Looked up from germline, CDR1 is SEHNR and CDR2 is FQNEAQ (reference sequence). The CDR3 DNA follows: TGTGCCAGCAGCTTGGCCGTGACAGGCGGCACTGAAGCTTTCTTT. It codes for CASSLAVTGGTEAFF.

The chain combines TRBV5-1 with TRBJ2-2, with 12 bases identical to TRBD1. The CDR3 is 16 residues long. CDR1 and CDR2 from the germline V gene are SGHRS and YFSETQ. Losses at the gene ends were 2 bases for V and 5 bases for J; bases not matched to a gene: 4. The CDR3 DNA reads TGCGCCAGCAGCTTATGGGGACAGGGGGCGACCGGGGAGCTGTTTTTT. Protein: CASSLWGQGATGELFF.

This clone was counted only a few times. This chain connects TRBV2 to TRBJ2-2, with D unclear. The CDR3 covers 13 residues. In germline, CDR1 is SNHLY, CDR2 FYNNEI. The ends were cut back, 7 bases at V and 0 bases at J, with 6 bases in the middle. The CDR3 nucleotides read TGTGCCAGCATGTATCCGAACACCGGGGAGCTGTTTTTT. It encodes CASMYPNTGELFF.